Below, one TCR beta chain is given with its context. This sample was included in a study of blood T cell repertoires in COVID-19. This table comes from immunoSEQ multiplex PCR, and its TCRdb copy is limited to in-frame clones, with some not included. The sample consists of 250,000 to 300,000 clones, approximately 83% of them appearing once. CDR3 size: 12 residues. The V and J ends lost 5 bases and 8 bases respectively, with 12 bases between them. Per germline, CDR1 KGHSH and CDR2 LQKENI. V usage is TRBV18 and J usage is TRBJ1-2, with D perhaps matching TRBD1 (6 bases). This receptor was obtained from a woman in her 70s with acute or convalescent COVID-19. Sequences were obtained from peripheral blood. This CDR3 reads CASSAYREGYTF. CDR3 coding DNA: TGTGCCAGCTCAGCGTACAGGGAGGGCTACACCTTC. Together with reference TRBV18 and TRBJ1-2, the CDR3 gives the full variable domain: NAGVMQNPRHLVRRRGQEARLRCSPMKGHSHVYWYRQLPEEGLKFMVYLQKENIIDESGMPKERFSAEFPKEGPSILRIQQVVRGDSAAYFCASSAYREGYTFGSGTRLTVV.